What follows are 8 T cell receptor beta chains derived from one specimen sequenced in a study of blood T cell repertoires in COVID-19. TCRdb's table, derived via immunoSEQ multiplex PCR, lists solely in-frame clones and lacks some. The sample records about 270,000 clones, approximately 90% being singletons. The sequenced material came from PBMCs or T cells enriched from blood (not recorded which). The receptors come from a woman aged 60-70 years in a cohort exposed to, infected with or recovered from COVID-19 (not recorded which).

The chain combines TRBV6-6 with TRBJ2-7; 11 nucleotides agree with TRBD1. Losses at the gene ends were 5 bases for V and 2 bases for J; bases not matched to a gene: 8. The CDR3 is 16 residues long. Germline lookup yields CDR1 MNHNY and CDR2 SVGAGI (reference sequence). DNA of the CDR3: TGTGCCAGCAGTCGATGGGGGGGACAGGGGGCCTACGAGCAGTACTTC. It encodes CASSRWGGQGAYEQYF.

The chain links TRBV7-9 to TRBJ1-2; the match to TRBD1 covers 7 bases. V shed 4 bases and J 1 base; nucleotides not matched to a gene: 6. Germline V gene data show CDR1 as SEHNR and CDR2 as FQNEAQ (reference sequence). CDR3 length: 15 residues. The CDR3 DNA follows: TGTGCCAGCAGCTCGCCGGGACAGATTAACTATGGCTACACCTTC. Its protein product is CASSSPGQINYGYTF.

V and J are TRBV2 and TRBJ1-6; 9 bases match TRBD1. The CDR3 runs to 19 residues. Germline V gene sequence: CDR1 SNHLY, CDR2 FYNNEI. The trim removed 4 bases at V and 1 base at J, leaving 11 bases unmatched. The CDR3 bases are TGTGCCAGCAGTGTCACAGGGGGCCCTCAAGAGTCCTATAATTCACCCCTCCACTTT. Protein product: CASSVTGGPQESYNSPLHF.

The rearrangement links TRBV10-3 to TRBJ1-2; 8 bases are a match to TRBD1. Per germline, CDR1 ENHRY and CDR2 SYGVKD. The CDR3 totals 14 residues. V was pared by 6 bases and J by 4 bases, with 7 bases of the junction left unmatched. The CDR3 reads CAIRSDRDAYGYTF. CDR3 coding DNA: TGTGCCATCAGATCGGACAGGGACGCCTATGGCTACACCTTC.

CDR3 nucleotides: TGTGCCAGCAGTCTAGCGGGAGGCCCTCCCGAGCAGTACTTC. Residues: CASSLAGGPPEQYF. V and J are TRBV27 and TRBJ2-7; 11 nucleotides match TRBD2. The CDR3 sequence is 14 residues long. The junction had 6 bases not matched to a gene; V was cut back by 5 bases and J by 6 bases. Germline V gene lookup returns CDR1 MNHEY and CDR2 SMNVEV (reference sequence).

V and J are TRBV5-6 and TRBJ2-7, with D possibly TRBD2 on 6 matching bases. This CDR3 has 15 amino acids. The germline gives CDR1 SGHDT, CDR2 YYEEEE. V shed 2 bases and J shed 7 bases, with 19 bases lying between them. CDR3 sequence: CASSFGGGASWEQYF. CDR3 DNA sequence: TGTGCCAGCAGCTTTGGAGGAGGGGCCTCGTGGGAGCAGTACTTC.

This chain uses TRBV7-2 with TRBJ1-3; D is perhaps TRBD1 (5 bases). The CDR3 consists of 15 residues. Per the germline V gene, CDR1 is SGHTA and CDR2 is FQGNSA. With 4 bases removed from V and 5 bases from J, the gap between germline ends came to 15 bases. CDR3 amino acids: CASSSYQGFRNTIYF. Written as DNA, the CDR3 is TGTGCCAGCAGCTCTTATCAGGGATTCAGAAACACCATATATTTT.

The V call is TRBV19, the J call TRBJ1-3; D unresolved. Trimming pared 4 bases from V and 0 bases from J, leaving 13 bases between. CDR1 and CDR2 (germline): LNHDA, SQIVND (reference sequence). The CDR3 length is 16 residues. The CDR3 DNA reads as TGTGCCAGTAGTAACCAGCGCCTTTACTCTGGAAACACCATATATTTT. Protein: CASSNQRLYSGNTIYF.